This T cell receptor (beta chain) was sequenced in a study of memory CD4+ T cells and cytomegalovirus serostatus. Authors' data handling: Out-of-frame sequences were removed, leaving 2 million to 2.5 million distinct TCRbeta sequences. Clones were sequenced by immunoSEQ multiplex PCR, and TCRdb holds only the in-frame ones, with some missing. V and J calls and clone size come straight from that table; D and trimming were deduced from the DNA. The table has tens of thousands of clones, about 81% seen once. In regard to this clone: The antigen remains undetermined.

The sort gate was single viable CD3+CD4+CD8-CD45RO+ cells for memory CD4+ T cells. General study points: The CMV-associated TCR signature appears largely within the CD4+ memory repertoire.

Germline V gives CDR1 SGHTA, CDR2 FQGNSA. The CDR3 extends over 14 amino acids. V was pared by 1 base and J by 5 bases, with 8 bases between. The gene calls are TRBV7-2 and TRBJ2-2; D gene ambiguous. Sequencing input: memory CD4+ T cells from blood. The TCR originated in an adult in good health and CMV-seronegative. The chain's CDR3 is CASSLVGKTGELFF. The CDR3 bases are TGTGCCAGCAGCTTAGTAGGGAAAACCGGGGAGCTGTTTTTT.